The sequence of this T cell receptor (beta chain) was determined in a study of blood T cell repertoires in COVID-19. For the study at large: Sites across the United States, Italy and Spain contributed samples from acute and convalescent COVID-19. The analysed material was cDNA or gDNA that came from T cells, B-cell-depleted T cells, or PBMCs.

CDR3 size: 16 residues. V gave up 4 bases and J gave up 0 bases, with 12 bases separating them. Germline V CDR1 and CDR2: SGHTA, FQGNSA. Methods used by the authors: Reference gene primer amplification gave estimated nucleated cell counts. TCRdb's table, derived via immunoSEQ multiplex PCR, lists solely in-frame clones and lacks some. V, J and clone size are those of that table, while D and trimming were read from the DNA. The profile shows approximately 400,000 clones, over 65% of them singletons. The J gene is TRBJ2-2, the V gene TRBV7-2; perhaps TRBD2 as D (6 bases). Sequencing was done on a sample of peripheral blood. This TCR was recovered from a human donor with acute or convalescent COVID-19. The donor label of this sample is uncertain. The CDR3 nucleotides are TGTGCCAGCAGCTCATGGGGGACTCCGAACACCGGGGAGCTGTTTTTT. Residues: CASSSWGTPNTGELFF.